This TCR beta chain was sequenced during a study of blood T cell repertoires in COVID-19. Across the whole study: Researchers got acute and convalescent COVID-19 samples from the United States, Italy and Spain. T cells, B-cell-depleted T cells, or PBMCs provided the cDNA or gDNA that served as material.

Authors' methods: From reference gene primer amplification, estimates of nucleated cell counts were derived. Here immunoSEQ multiplex PCR was the method, and the copy in TCRdb shows in-frame clones only, minus some. V and J calls and clone size are as listed in that table; D and trimming were resolved from the DNA. The sample has roughly 150,000 clones, 65% to 85% seen once. The V gene's germline CDR1 is MGHRA and CDR2 YSYEKL. The CDR3 consists of 15 residues. The germline V and J ends were trimmed by 3 bases and 5 bases, with 13 bases remaining between them. This clone was found a few times. This sequence was found in a woman aged 80 or over with acute or convalescent COVID-19. Sequencing was done on a sample of peripheral blood. The chain is built from TRBV4-1 and TRBJ1-4, with a tentative D call TRBD1 (6 bases). The CDR3 sequence is CASSQDTGWNEKLFF. The CDR3 DNA reads TGCGCCAGCAGCCAGGACACAGGGTGGAATGAAAAACTGTTTTTT.